The 10 T cell receptor beta chains presented below share a single source sample, sequenced in a study of monozygotic twins with inflammatory bowel disease. TCRdb reanalyzed the 5' RACE reads, giving one entry per CDR3 protein sequence and no DNA. In all, the sample yields 440,000 or so distinct CDR3 sequences. The sequencing input was blood. The receptors shown here come from a human donor with ulcerative colitis or Crohn's disease, or a healthy co-twin of an affected twin (not recorded which).

The chain is built from TRBV14 and TRBJ2-2. The V gene's germline CDR1 is SGHDN and CDR2 FVKESK. This CDR3 spans 16 amino acids. The CDR3 region is CASSQVQDGSTGELFF.

The rearrangement uses TRBV20-1 and TRBJ2-7; TCRdb names TRBD2, which stays unverified in the absence of DNA. The CDR3 has 21 amino acids. Germline CDR1 and CDR2: DFQATT and SNEGSKA (reference sequence). CDR3 residues: CSARDLFGAASGSSPSYEQYF.

The J gene is TRBJ2-2, the V gene TRBV2; the TCRdb call, TRBD2, lacks DNA for checking. There are 17 residues in the CDR3. The V gene's germline CDR1 is SNHLY and CDR2 FYNNEI. The CDR3 loop is CASSEVTGVPPAGELFF.

The rearrangement links TRBV6-1 to TRBJ1-5; TCRdb returns TRBD1, unconfirmable since there is no DNA. The CDR3 runs 16 residues. The V gene's germline CDR1 is MNHNS and CDR2 SASEGT. The CDR3 region is CASSPTGRRLNQPQHF.

The chain joins TRBV5-4 to TRBJ2-3; TCRdb reports TRBD1, a call that lacks DNA to check it against. The CDR3 sequence is 14 residues long. Germline CDR1 reads SGHNT; CDR2 reads YYREEE (reference sequence). The CDR3 sequence is CASRSGQGTDTQYF.

The chain combines TRBV7-2 with TRBJ2-7; the TCRdb D gene call, TRBD1, has no DNA to confirm it. CDR3 length: 14 residues. Germline assignment: CDR1 SGHTA and CDR2 FQGNSA. The CDR3 sequence: CASSLGGSANEQYF.

The genes are TRBV5-1 and TRBJ2-2; TCRdb calls TRBD1, which cannot be checked without DNA. The CDR3 contains 14 residues. Germline assignment: CDR1 SGHRS and CDR2 YFSETQ. The CDR3: CASSWTGGTGELFF.

The rearrangement uses TRBV15 and TRBJ1-2; checking the TCRdb D call of TRBD1 is not possible without DNA. The CDR3 runs 13 residues. CDR1 and CDR2 (germline): LNHNV, YYDKDF (reference sequence). CDR3 protein: CATSRESKGVYTF.

This rearrangement joins TRBV20-1 to TRBJ2-3. Germline loops: CDR1 DFQATT, CDR2 SNEGSKA (reference sequence). The CDR3 length is 14 residues. This CDR3 reads CSAREIGSTDTQYF.

V and J are TRBV5-4 and TRBJ1-1. The germline gives CDR1 SGHNT, CDR2 YYREEE (reference sequence). The CDR3 sequence is 14 residues long. The CDR3 protein is CASSPAIVNTEAFF.